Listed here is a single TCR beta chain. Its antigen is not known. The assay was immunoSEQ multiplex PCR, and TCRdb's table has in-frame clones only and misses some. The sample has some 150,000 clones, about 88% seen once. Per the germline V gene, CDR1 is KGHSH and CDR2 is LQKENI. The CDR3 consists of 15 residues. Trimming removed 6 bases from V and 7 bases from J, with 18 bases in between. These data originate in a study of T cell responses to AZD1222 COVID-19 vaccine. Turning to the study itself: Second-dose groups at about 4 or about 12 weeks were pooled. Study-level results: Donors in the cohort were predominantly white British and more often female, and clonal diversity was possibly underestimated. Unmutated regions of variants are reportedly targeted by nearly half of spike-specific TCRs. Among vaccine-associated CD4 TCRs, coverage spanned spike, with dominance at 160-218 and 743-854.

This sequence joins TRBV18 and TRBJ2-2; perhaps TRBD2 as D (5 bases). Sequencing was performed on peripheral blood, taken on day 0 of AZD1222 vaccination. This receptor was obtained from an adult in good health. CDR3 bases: TGTGCCAGCTCCCCAGTGTACGGAGGTGACGGGGAGCTGTTTTTT. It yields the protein CASSPVYGGDGELFF.